This record concerns one T cell receptor (beta chain) sequence. This clone showed up just once. It has no known antigen specificity. One base away there is no much larger clone; base qualities are not given. Trimming accounts for 0 bases at V and 7 bases at J, while the number of junction bases matched to no gene is 11. The CDR3 numbers 16 residues from cysteine through phenylalanine. Only the CDR3 DNA stays, 48 bases, in frame from base 1. Taken from the germline V gene, the CDR1 and CDR2 loops are SGHVS and FNYEAQ. These data are taken from a study of blood T cell repertoires in COVID-19 (dated by TCRdb to the early 2020s). Study-wide context: Samples covering the acute and convalescent phases of COVID-19 were provided by collaborators in the United States, Italy and Spain. The prospective study material was composed of cDNA or gDNA derived from T cells, B-cell-depleted T cells, or PBMCs. The dataset comprised deeply sampled blood TCRbeta repertoires from subjects exposed to, actively infected with, or recovered from COVID-19. The repertoires were released in a freely available public database intended as a resource for research on the immune response to SARS-CoV-2. Samples were obtained from the ongoing ImmuneRACE study (first 160 participants) and from 1,254 subjects provided by 6 global collaborators. A de-identified subject ID, COVID-19 status, age in years and sex were almost always included in the sample metadata. HLA class I and class II types, where available, came from metadata supplied by the sample provider rather than from assay-based typing.

One collaborating source in Seattle enrolled patients during active infection and followed them longitudinally through the course of disease. Whole blood was collected in K2EDTA tubes by collaborating institutions according to the institutions' own protocols. Collaborator samples were shipped for TCRbeta analysis as frozen whole blood, isolated PBMCs, or DNA extracted from either sample type. Broader findings and caveats from the paper: Clinical and demographic metadata were provided uncurated, with the amount varying by source and participant.

TCRbeta CDR3 regions were amplified from genomic DNA using the immunoSEQ Assay, a bias-controlled multiplex PCR. The authors' analysis ran thus. The number of nucleated cells in each sample was estimated by amplification of reference gene primers within the assay. Sequence reads were collapsed and filtered to measure the absolute abundance of every unique TCRbeta CDR3 rearrangement. Productive Simpson clonality was computed per sample as the square root of Simpson's diversity index over productive rearrangements. As stored in TCRdb, this immuneACCESS dataset retains in-frame rearrangements with V and J assigned. A fraction of the clones does not appear; measured against another copy, unresolved V genes explain less than half of the discrepancy, and the remainder lacks a known reason. V and J calls and clone size are given by that table; D and trimming were obtained from the DNA. Within this sample are 200,000 to 300,000 clones, with 70% to 90% of them counted one time only. More than 4.5% of the sample is held by the ten biggest clonotypes.

The chain was built from TRBV7-6 and TRBJ2-5, and 7 bases in between align with TRBD2. The sequenced sample consisted of peripheral blood. This clonotype was sampled from a woman aged 60-75 years with COVID-19, enrolled during active disease. The CDR3 in this case is CASSLAGGVPDGTQYF. The DNA reads as follows: TGTGCCAGCAGCTTAGCGGGGGGGGTTCCCGACGGGACCCAGTACTTC.